The following is a T cell receptor beta chain sequence with its context. Relative to the germline gene, one junction end is altered; a read error may explain this. The sample belongs to a study of tumor-infiltrating lymphocytes in primary liver carcinoma. Starting material of about 480 ng total RNA yielded TCR beta cDNA via a constant-region primer. Libraries covering TCR beta were generated through three nested multiplex PCR rounds (using a slightly modified ARM-PCR). A C-beta reverse primer was combined with TRBV1-TRBV30 forward primers in the first two PCR rounds, and each round had approximately 10 cycles. One entry per CDR3 protein, called by TCRdb with MiXCR from the multiplex PCR reads. The repertoire holds about 120,000 distinct CDR3 sequences, with around two thirds as singletons. Germline V gene sequence: CDR1 SGHVS, CDR2 FQNEAQ. The CDR3 consists of 15 residues. Unsorted bulk tissue, roughly 20-32 mg of it, served as the source for co-extraction of RNA and DNA.

The source of this sequence is a woman in her sixties or seventies with primary liver carcinoma and hepatitis B virus infection. Sequencing was done on a sample of liver tumor tissue from sampling region 1. Noted subset: tumor region T1, superior pole. The chain is built from TRBV7-8 and TRBJ2-1; D is possibly TRBD1 or TRBD2 (5 bases each). The CDR3 spells CASNSGRFTCNEQFF. The CDR3 DNA follows: TGCGCCAGCAACTCGGGACGGTTCACCTGCAATGAGCAGTTCTTC.